A single T cell receptor beta chain is shown here with its context. The antigen remains undetermined. The entry originates in a study of cytomegalovirus exposure and HLA in healthy donors. Findings and limits, study-wide: Whilst most TCR sequences proved rare, a subset of public TCRs occurred across many donors. As immune exposure information, only CMV serostatus was available. Sequencing artifact likely explains a cluster of highly shared sequence variants. A later examination showed that TCR association rates differed by HLA locus, with DRB1 most and HLA-C fewest.

V gave up 7 bases and J gave up 7 bases, with 17 bases separating them. The CDR3 is 14 amino acids. The V gene's germline CDR1 is LNHDA and CDR2 SQIVND (reference sequence). PCR was performed using 60 Vbeta and 13 Jbeta primers. TCRdb keeps only in-frame clones here, not all; method: immunoSEQ multiplex PCR. The table includes under 110,000 clones, about 70% detected once. The specimen sequenced was PBMCs. J is TRBJ2-1 and V is TRBV19; TRBD2 is a possible D gene (6 bases). The clonotype was recovered from a female donor in good health and CMV-seronegative. CDR3 DNA sequence: TGTGCCAGTATGCGGCTAGCGCCAGGTAATGAGCAGTTCTTC. It is translated as CASMRLAPGNEQFF.